This TCR beta chain was sequenced during a study of T-cell reconstitution after alpha-beta-depleted transplantation in children. V dropped 6 bases and J dropped 3; count of bases not matched to a gene: 11. This CDR3 comprises 15 residues. Germline-derived CDR1 and CDR2 are SGHVS and FNYEAQ. The TCRbeta library incorporated unique molecular identifiers. TCRdb itself ran the PCR reads through MiXCR, one entry per CDR3 protein. This table has 250,000 to 350,000 distinct CDR3 sequences, 20% to 30% appearing once. This clonotype has a handful of counts. The TCR was taken from a male patient under 18 who had a stem cell transplant for acute lymphoblastic leukemia, so the T cells may come from the graft donor. The sample consisted of PBMCs, mostly from graft donor cells, taken 180 days after TCRalphabeta/CD19-depleted stem cell transplant. This chain uses TRBV7-6 with TRBJ2-7; 7 bases map to TRBD1. The CDR3 loop is CASSQGELLDYEQYF. The CDR3 DNA reads as TGTGCCAGCAGTCAGGGGGAGCTCCTTGACTACGAGCAGTACTTC.